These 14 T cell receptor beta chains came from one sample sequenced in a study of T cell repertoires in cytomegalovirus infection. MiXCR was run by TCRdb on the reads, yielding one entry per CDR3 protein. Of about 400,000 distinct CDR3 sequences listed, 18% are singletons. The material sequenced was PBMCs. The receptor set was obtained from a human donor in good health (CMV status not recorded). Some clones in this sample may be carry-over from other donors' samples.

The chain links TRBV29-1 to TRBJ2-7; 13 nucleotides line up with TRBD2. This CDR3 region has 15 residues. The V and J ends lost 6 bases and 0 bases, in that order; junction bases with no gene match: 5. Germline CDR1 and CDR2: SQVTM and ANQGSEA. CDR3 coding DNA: TGCAGCGTCCCGGGACTAGCGGGAAACTCCTACGAGCAGTACTTC. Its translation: CSVPGLAGNSYEQYF.

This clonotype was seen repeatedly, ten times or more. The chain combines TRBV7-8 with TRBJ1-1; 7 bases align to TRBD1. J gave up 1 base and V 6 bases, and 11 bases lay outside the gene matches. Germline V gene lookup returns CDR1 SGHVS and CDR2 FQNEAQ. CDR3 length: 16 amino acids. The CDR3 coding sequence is TGTGCCAGCAGTTCTACCAGGACAGGAGAGAACACTGAAGCTTTCTTT. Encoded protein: CASSSTRTGENTEAFF.

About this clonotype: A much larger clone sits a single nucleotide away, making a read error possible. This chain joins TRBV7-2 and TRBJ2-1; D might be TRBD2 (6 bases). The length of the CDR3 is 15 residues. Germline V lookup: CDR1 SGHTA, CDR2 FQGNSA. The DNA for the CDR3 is TGTGCCAGCAGCCGACGACTAGTTGTCTACAAGGAGCAGTTCTTC. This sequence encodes CASSRRLVVYKEQFF.

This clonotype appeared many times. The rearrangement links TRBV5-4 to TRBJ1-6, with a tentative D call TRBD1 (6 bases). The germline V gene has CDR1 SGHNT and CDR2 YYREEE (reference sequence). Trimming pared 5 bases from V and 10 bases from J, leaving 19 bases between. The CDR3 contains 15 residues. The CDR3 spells CASSQMGGAESPLHF. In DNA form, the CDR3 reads TGTGCCAGCAGTCAGATGGGGGGCGCGGAATCACCCCTCCACTTT.

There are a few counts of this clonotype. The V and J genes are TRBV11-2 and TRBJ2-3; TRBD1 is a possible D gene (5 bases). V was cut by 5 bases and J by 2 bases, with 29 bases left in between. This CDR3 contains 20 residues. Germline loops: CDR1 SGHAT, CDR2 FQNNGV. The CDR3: CASSPRVGYRNRPSTDTQYF. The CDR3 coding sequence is TGTGCCAGCAGCCCAAGGGTGGGATACCGGAACAGGCCATCCACAGATACGCAGTATTTT.

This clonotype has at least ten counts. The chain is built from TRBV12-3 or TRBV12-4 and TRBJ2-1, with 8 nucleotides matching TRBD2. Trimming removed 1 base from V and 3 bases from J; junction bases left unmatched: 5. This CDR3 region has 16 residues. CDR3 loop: CASSLGGLANYNEQFF. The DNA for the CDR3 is TGTGCCAGCAGTTTAGGCGGACTAGCTAACTACAATGAGCAGTTCTTC.

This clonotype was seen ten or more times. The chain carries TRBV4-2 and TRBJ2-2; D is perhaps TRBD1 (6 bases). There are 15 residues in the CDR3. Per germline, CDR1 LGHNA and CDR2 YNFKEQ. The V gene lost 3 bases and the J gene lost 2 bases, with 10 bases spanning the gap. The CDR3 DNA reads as TGTGCCAGCAGCCAGGGGGCCAGTAACACCGGGGAGCTGTTTTTT. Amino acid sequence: CASSQGASNTGELFF.

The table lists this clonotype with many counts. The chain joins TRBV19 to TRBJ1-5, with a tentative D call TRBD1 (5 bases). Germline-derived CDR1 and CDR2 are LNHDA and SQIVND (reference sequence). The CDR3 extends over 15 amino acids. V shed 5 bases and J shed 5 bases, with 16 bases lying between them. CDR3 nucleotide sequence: TGTGCCAGTAGTTCCTTGGCGGGGCCATATCAGCCCCAGCATTTT. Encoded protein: CASSSLAGPYQPQHF.

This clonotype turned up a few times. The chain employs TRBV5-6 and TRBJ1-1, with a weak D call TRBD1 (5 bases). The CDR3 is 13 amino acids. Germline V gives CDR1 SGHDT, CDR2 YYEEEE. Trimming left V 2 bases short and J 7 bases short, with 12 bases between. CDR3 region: CASSFGGEGEAFF. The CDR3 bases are TGTGCCAGCAGCTTTGGGGGGGAGGGTGAAGCTTTCTTT.

The CDR3 nucleotides are TGTGCCAGCAGTAGACAGCCTAAAAACATTCAGTACTTC. It specifies CASSRQPKNIQYF. The chain uses TRBV6-5 and TRBJ2-4, with a tentative D call TRBD1 (5 bases). This CDR3 has 13 amino acids. The ends were cut back, 5 bases at V and 4 bases at J, with 9 bases in the middle. CDR1 and CDR2 (germline): MNHEY, SVGAGI.

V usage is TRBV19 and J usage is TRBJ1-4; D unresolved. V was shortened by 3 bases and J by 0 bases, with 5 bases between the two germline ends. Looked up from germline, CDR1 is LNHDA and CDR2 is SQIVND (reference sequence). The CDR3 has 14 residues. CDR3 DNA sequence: TGTGCCAGTAGTATGCCAACAACTAATGAAAAACTGTTTTTT. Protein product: CASSMPTTNEKLFF.

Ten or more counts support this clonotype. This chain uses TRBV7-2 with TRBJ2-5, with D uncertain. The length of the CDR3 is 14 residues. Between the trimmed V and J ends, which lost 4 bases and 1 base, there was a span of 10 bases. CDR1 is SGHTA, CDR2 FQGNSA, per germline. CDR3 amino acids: CASSSSTSQETQYF. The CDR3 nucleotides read TGTGCCAGCAGCTCGTCGACATCCCAAGAGACCCAGTACTTC.

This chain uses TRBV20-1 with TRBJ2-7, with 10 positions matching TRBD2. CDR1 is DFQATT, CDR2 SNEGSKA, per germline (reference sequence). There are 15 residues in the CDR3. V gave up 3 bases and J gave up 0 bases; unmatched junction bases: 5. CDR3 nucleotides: TGCAGTGCTAGGTGGACTAGCGGACCCTCCTACGAGCAGTACTTC. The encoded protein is CSARWTSGPSYEQYF.

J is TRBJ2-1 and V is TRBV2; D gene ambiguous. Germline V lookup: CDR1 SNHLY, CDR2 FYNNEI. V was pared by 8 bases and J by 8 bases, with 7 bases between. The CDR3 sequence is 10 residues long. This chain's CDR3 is CASEEDEQFF. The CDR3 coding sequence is TGTGCCAGCGAAGAGGATGAGCAGTTCTTC.